One and the same sample provided the 22 T cell receptor beta chains below, sequenced in a study of beta chain features in type 1 diabetes listed by TCRdb under 2018. The method was the immunoSEQ multiplex PCR assay. The High Capacity cDNA Reverse Transcription Kit was used to reverse transcribe all of the isolated RNA, meaning that expressed TCRB transcripts were what got sequenced. TCRdb stores this immuneACCESS table with in-frame sequences only. Part of the clones is absent; in the studies checked, under half of the shortfall reflects unresolved V genes, and no reason is known for the rest. The sample yields around 350,000 clones; 10% to 15% were counted once. The leading ten clones occupy 0.017% of the sample. The specimen sequenced was naive CD4+ T cells from blood. In light of the paper, this sample's cell subset or site label describes: true naive CD4+ T cells. These receptors were collected from a young man in good health.

This clone was observed a few times. V is TRBV29-1 and J is TRBJ1-3; unclear D gene. Germline loops: CDR1 SQVTM, CDR2 ANQGSEA. This CDR3 is 15 amino acids long. Trimming pared 5 bases from V and 3 bases from J, leaving 17 bases between. Here the CDR3 reads CSVSRRRLFGNTIYF. CDR3 coding DNA: TGCAGCGTTTCAAGACGGCGGCTCTTTGGAAACACCATATATTTT.

The chain carries TRBV4-3 and TRBJ1-6, with 9 nucleotides matching TRBD1. Per the germline V gene, CDR1 is LGHNA and CDR2 is YSLEER. Trimming took 1 base from V and 7 from J; bases not matched to a gene: 2. The CDR3 is 15 residues long. CDR3 nucleotides: TGCGCCAGCAGCCAAGTCGGACAGGGGAATTCACCCCTCCACTTT. Translating it yields CASSQVGQGNSPLHF.

This clone has more than one count but fewer than ten. The chain recombines TRBV4-3 with TRBJ2-2, with 7 nucleotides matching TRBD1. CDR1 and CDR2 (germline): LGHNA, YSLEER. This CDR3 spans 18 amino acids. V lost 0 bases, J lost 5 bases, and 12 bases stayed unmatched. Here the CDR3 DNA reads TGCGCCAGCAGCCAAGATATTCTCCCAGGGGGTGGGACCGGGGAGCTGTTTTTT. Protein product: CASSQDILPGGGTGELFF.

This clone was seen only a few times. The chain employs TRBV4-1 and TRBJ2-2; D gene uncertain. The CDR3 length is 14 residues. Trimming stripped 2 bases from V and 4 bases from J, with 8 bases between. Germline V CDR1 and CDR2: MGHRA, YSYEKL. In DNA form, the CDR3 reads TGCGCCAGCAGCCAACCTAGAGTCACCGGGGAGCTGTTTTTT. This sequence encodes CASSQPRVTGELFF.

This clone was observed a handful of times. The chain combines TRBV6-5 with TRBJ2-1, with TRBD1 matching over 7 bases. Germline-derived CDR1 and CDR2 are MNHEY and SVGAGI. With V trimmed by 2 bases and J by 12 bases, 10 bases remained unmatched. The CDR3 spans 14 residues. The CDR3 region is CASSYGLGTEGQFF. The CDR3 coding sequence is TGTGCCAGCAGTTACGGGTTAGGGACAGAGGGGCAGTTCTTC.

The V and J genes are TRBV5-1 and TRBJ2-7; D might be TRBD1 (7 bases). The CDR3 is 13 amino acids. V lost 4 bases and J lost 3, with 11 bases in between. Per germline, CDR1 SGHRS and CDR2 YFSETQ. The DNA of the CDR3 is TGCGCCAGCAGCGGAGGGACAGTCTACGAGCAGTACTTC. Its protein is CASSGGTVYEQYF.

This clone appeared a few times. The chain carries TRBV29-1 and TRBJ1-4; TRBD1 might be the D (5 bases). The V end lost 7 bases, the J end lost 1 base, and 10 bases lay between the germline ends. The CDR3 loop spans 13 amino acids. Germline assignment: CDR1 SQVTM and CDR2 ANQGSEA. The CDR3 spells CSALTGTNEKLFF. The CDR3 coding sequence is TGCAGCGCTCTTACAGGAACTAATGAAAAACTGTTTTTT.

The chain couples TRBV6-1 to TRBJ1-1, with D unclear. Trimming removed 11 bases at V and 3 bases at J, with 13 bases between. Germline CDR1 and CDR2: MNHNS and SASEGT. CDR3 length: 12 residues. CDR3 residues: CAVGDGDTEAFF. CDR3 nucleotide sequence: TGTGCCGTCGGGGATGGAGACACTGAAGCTTTCTTT.

The V call is TRBV5-1, the J call TRBJ2-5; D unresolved. Germline CDR1 reads SGHRS; CDR2 reads YFSETQ. This CDR3 is 12 amino acids long. With 5 bases removed from V and 5 bases from J, the gap between germline ends came to 10 bases. As DNA, the CDR3 is TGCGCCAGCAGACTCTCCAGGGAGACCCAGTACTTC. As protein: CASRLSRETQYF.

The V gene is TRBV9, the J gene TRBJ1-5; 8 bases match TRBD1. With V trimmed by 0 bases and J by 4 bases, 6 bases remained unmatched. This CDR3 region has 16 residues. Germline V gene lookup returns CDR1 SGDLS and CDR2 YYNGEE. The CDR3 DNA reads TGTGCCAGCAGCGTAGGTGGACAGGGACCTAATCAGCCCCAGCATTTT. This sequence encodes CASSVGGQGPNQPQHF.

The genes are TRBV5-1 and TRBJ1-5; TRBD1 might be the D (5 bases). V was shortened by 4 bases and J by 5 bases, with 19 bases between the two germline ends. The CDR3 is 16 residues long. The germline CDR1 and CDR2 sequences are SGHRS and YFSETQ. CDR3 in DNA: TGCGCCAGCAGCCTGGGATCAGGGCAAGGAGATCAGCCCCAGCATTTT. Protein: CASSLGSGQGDQPQHF.

This clone has just a few counts. The genes are TRBV7-9 and TRBJ2-1; D unclear. V lost 5 bases and J lost 6, with 14 bases in between. The CDR3 runs 14 residues. Per the germline V gene, CDR1 is SEHNR and CDR2 is FQNEAQ (reference sequence). CDR3 sequence reads: CASSIRTRLNEQFF. Here the CDR3 DNA reads TGTGCCAGCAGCATAAGAACACGACTCAATGAGCAGTTCTTC.

In its sample, this clone was seen a few times. Other nucleotide sequences from this sample produce the same CDR3. The genes are TRBV4-2 and TRBJ1-2; 7 nucleotides line up with TRBD1. Looked up from germline, CDR1 is LGHNA and CDR2 is YNFKEQ. With 1 base clipped from V and 2 bases from J, the junction kept 1 base outside the gene matches. There are 14 residues in the CDR3. As DNA, the CDR3 is TGTGCCAGCAGCCAAGCAGGGGGGAACTATGGCTACACCTTC. Protein: CASSQAGGNYGYTF.

The chain links TRBV5-1 to TRBJ2-5; D unresolved. Trimming stripped 0 bases from V and 2 bases from J, with 14 bases between. Germline assignment: CDR1 SGHRS and CDR2 YFSETQ. The CDR3 spans 16 residues. The CDR3 nucleotides are TGCGCCAGCAGCTTGGCGGGTTTGGGTGGGCAAGAGACCCAGTACTTC. This codes for CASSLAGLGGQETQYF.

Only a few counts were recorded for this clone. V gene TRBV4-2 combines with J gene TRBJ2-1; TRBD1 might be the D (6 bases). The CDR3 has 15 residues. V lost 0 bases and J lost 1, with 7 bases in between. Looked up from germline, CDR1 is LGHNA and CDR2 is YNFKEQ. This CDR3 is CASSQEGTSYNEQFF. The CDR3 coding sequence is TGTGCCAGCAGCCAAGAGGGGACATCCTACAATGAGCAGTTCTTC.

This clone appeared a few times. Here the CDR3 DNA reads TGTGCCAGCAGCAGTGGACGGGAAGATGAGCAGTTCTTC. Translated: CASSSGREDEQFF. The chain recombines TRBV28 with TRBJ2-1, with D possibly TRBD2 on 5 matching bases. The V end lost 6 bases, the J end lost 8 bases, and 14 bases lay between the germline ends. Germline values: CDR1 MDHEN, CDR2 SYDVKM. The CDR3 is made up of 13 amino acids.

The chain couples TRBV5-4 to TRBJ2-1, with a possible D match to TRBD1 (6 bases). Trimming left V 3 bases short and J 7 bases short, with 11 bases between. This CDR3 contains 13 residues. Germline CDR1 SGHNT, CDR2 YYREEE (reference sequence). This chain's CDR3 is CASSWVQGNEQFF. Written as DNA, the CDR3 is TGTGCCAGCAGCTGGGTACAGGGAAATGAGCAGTTCTTC.

With respect to this clone: This same CDR3 is encoded by further DNA sequences in the sample. This sequence joins TRBV14 and TRBJ2-7; possibly TRBD1 for D (5 bases). Between the trimmed V and J ends, which lost 4 bases and 2 bases, there was a span of 12 bases. Germline values: CDR1 SGHDN, CDR2 FVKESK. CDR3 length: 14 amino acids. CDR3 nucleotides: TGTGCCAGCAGCCCTCGGGCAGGGCCCTACGAGCAGTACTTC. Protein product: CASSPRAGPYEQYF. Full variable domain (outside the CDR3, taken from reference TRBV14 and TRBJ2-7): EAGVTQFPSHSVIEKGQTVTLRCDPISGHDNLYWYRRVMGKEIKFLLHFVKESKQDESGMPNNRFLAERTGGTYSTLKVQPAELEDSGVYFCASSPRAGPYEQYFGPGTRLTVT.

This clone was counted between two and nine times. The gene calls are TRBV6-5 and TRBJ2-1, with D tentatively TRBD1 (5 bases). From germline, CDR1 is MNHEY and CDR2 SVGAGI. The CDR3 is 15 residues long. The V end lost 6 bases, the J end lost 7 bases, and 19 bases lay between the germline ends. This CDR3 reads CASSRTSGRDNEQFF. The DNA for the CDR3 is TGTGCCAGCAGCCGGACATCGGGCAGGGATAATGAGCAGTTCTTC.

The chain combines TRBV4-2 with TRBJ2-2, with 7 bases fitting TRBD2. The germline CDR1 and CDR2 sequences are LGHNA and YNFKEQ. V lost 3 bases to trimming and J lost 3 bases; unmatched junction nucleotides: 4. CDR3 length equals 15 residues. CDR3 protein: CASSQTSRDTGELFF. As DNA, the CDR3 is TGTGCCAGCAGCCAGACTAGCCGGGACACCGGGGAGCTGTTTTTT.

There are a few counts of this clone. This rearrangement joins TRBV6-5 to TRBJ1-4; D ambiguous. The germline V gene encodes CDR1 MNHEY and CDR2 SVGAGI. V lost 2 bases and J 12 bases, leaving 10 bases between the germline ends. The CDR3 has 12 amino acids. DNA for the CDR3: TGTGCCAGCAGTTACGACCGGCGGGAACTGTTTTTT. Encoded protein: CASSYDRRELFF.

This clone showed up just a few times. The rearrangement joins TRBV7-2 to TRBJ2-3, with D possibly being TRBD1 (6 bases). The CDR3 consists of 15 residues. The V end was cut by 5 bases, the J end by 1 base, with 13 bases between. Per the germline V gene, CDR1 is SGHTA and CDR2 is FQGNSA. This CDR3 reads CASSITGLGTDTQYF. The CDR3 DNA reads TGTGCCAGCAGCATCACAGGGCTTGGCACAGATACGCAGTATTTT.